Detailed here is one T cell receptor (beta chain). The antigen is not known. This specimen belongs to a study of blood T cells in healthy people across ages. Findings and limits, study-wide: Among T cells, TCR beta diversity per million cells dropped roughly linearly as age rose.

Using a J-beta primer mix together with a sample-barcoded 5' primer, a second PCR was run for 7 to 11 cycles. Each CDR3 protein is one row after TCRdb ran MiXCR on the 5' RACE reads. The table shows 950,000 to 1,200,000 distinct CDR3 sequences, with approximately 38% occurring only once. Per the germline V gene, CDR1 is MNHEY and CDR2 is SVGEGT. Trimming took off 7 bases at V and 1 base at J, with 11 bases between the two ends. The CDR3 has 13 residues. J is TRBJ2-7 and V is TRBV6-2 or TRBV6-3; D may match TRBD1 or TRBD2 (5 bases each). The sequencing sample was made of blood. This sequence originates from a man between 18 and 35 years old in good health. CDR3 sequence (DNA): TGTGCCAGCACCTCCGGGGCTTCCTACGAGCAGTACTTC. Amino acids: CASTSGASYEQYF.